This TCR beta chain came from a study of identifying expanded T cells in peripheral blood. Study-wide results and caveats: Technical replicates showed roughly 1.2 changed clones; roughly two weeks approximately 15; four weeks 19. Variance in clone template counts between roughly two-week samples significantly increased with total template count across all healthy donors.

About this clone: Its target is unknown.

Collection occurred without any documented infections or immune events in donors. The V and J ends lost 1 base and 0 bases respectively, with 9 bases between them. The germline V gene has CDR1 LGHNA and CDR2 YSLEER. The CDR3 is made up of 15 amino acids. The protocol was immunoSEQ multiplex PCR, while the TCRdb copy is restricted to in-frame clones and leaves out a portion. The data contain around 100,000 clones, around 88% of them singletons. The specimen was blood. The chain joins TRBV4-3 to TRBJ1-2; D is perhaps TRBD1 (6 bases). The sequence came from a person aged 18 to 75 in good health. CDR3 nucleotides: TGCGCCAGCAGCCAAGGGACAGTAGCTAACTATGGCTACACCTTC. Translating gives CASSQGTVANYGYTF.